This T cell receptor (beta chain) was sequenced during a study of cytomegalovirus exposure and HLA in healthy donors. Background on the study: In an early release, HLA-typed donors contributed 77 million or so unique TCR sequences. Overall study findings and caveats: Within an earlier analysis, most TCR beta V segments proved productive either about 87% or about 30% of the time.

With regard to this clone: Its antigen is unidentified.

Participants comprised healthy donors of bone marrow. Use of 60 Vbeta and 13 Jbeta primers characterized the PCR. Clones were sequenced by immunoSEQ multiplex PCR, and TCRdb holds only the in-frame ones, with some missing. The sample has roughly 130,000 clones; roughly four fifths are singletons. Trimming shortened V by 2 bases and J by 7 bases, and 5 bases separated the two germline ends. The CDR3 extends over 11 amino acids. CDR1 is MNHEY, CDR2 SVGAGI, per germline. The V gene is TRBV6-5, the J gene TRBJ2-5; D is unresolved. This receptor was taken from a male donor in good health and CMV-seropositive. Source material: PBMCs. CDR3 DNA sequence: TGTGCCAGCAGTTACGGGCGGACCCAGTACTTC. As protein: CASSYGRTQYF.